The 16 T cell receptor beta chains given below trace back to one sample, sequenced in a study of human T cells and chemical hapten exposure (dated by TCRdb to about 2021). This specimen's time point label, per the study, means: patch test 2, 6 weeks after DPC sensitization. This specimen's treatment or condition label, per the study, means: therapeutic diphenylcyclopropenone sensitization with weekly scalp DPC. The receptor library was made with RACE. TCRdb names NextSeq 500 as the instrument used. TCRdb passed the public sequencing reads through fastp at Q25 and MiXCR, retaining productive beta sequences. Each CDR3 protein appears once, grouped with its most common genes and DNA. Across this sample there are more than 110,000 distinct CDR3 sequences, with roughly 10% seen only once. The top ten hold around 1.4% of the sample. This specimen was whole blood, taken in connection with sensitization to the hapten diphenylcyclopropenone (DPC). Every receptor here comes from a woman aged 50 to 60 with alopecia areata. Some clones in this sample may be carry-over from other donors' samples.

This clonotype was picked up a small number of times. The J gene is TRBJ2-2, the V gene TRBV5-1; 10 nucleotides match TRBD2. Germline V gene sequence: CDR1 SGHRS, CDR2 YFSETQ. The ends lost 0 bases at V and 4 bases at J; junction bases unmatched: 6. CDR3 length equals 17 residues. The CDR3 nucleotides are TGCGCCAGCAGCTTGGAGCTAGCGGGAGTCGGCACCGGGGAGCTGTTTTTT. Its translation: CASSLELAGVGTGELFF.

The rearrangement links TRBV28 to TRBJ2-2; a weak D match, TRBD2 (6 bases). Trimming removed 7 bases from V and 4 bases from J, with 19 bases in between. CDR3 length: 16 amino acids. Germline V gene sequence: CDR1 MDHEN, CDR2 SYDVKM. The CDR3: CASTQPRLARTGELFF. The DNA for the CDR3 is TGTGCCAGCACCCAACCACGGCTAGCGCGCACCGGGGAGCTGTTTTTT.

This clonotype was detected ten times or more. The genes are TRBV28 and TRBJ2-3; D not resolved. The CDR3 spans 15 residues. CDR1 MDHEN and CDR2 SYDVKM come from the germline V gene. The V end lost 5 bases, the J end lost 2 bases, and 14 bases lay between the germline ends. The CDR3 DNA sequence: TGTGCCAGCAGTCCCTTAGAAACCCACACAGATACGCAGTATTTT. Translating gives CASSPLETHTDTQYF.

With respect to this clonotype: This sequence may be a read error, since a much larger clone differs from it by one base. The chain links TRBV18 to TRBJ2-7; 12 positions match TRBD2. There are 16 residues in the CDR3. CDR1 and CDR2 from the germline V gene are KGHSH and LQKENI. The CDR3 region has the DNA TGTGCCAGCACACCACTTCGACTAGCGGGGGCCTACGAGCAGTACTTC. This codes for CASTPLRLAGAYEQYF.

The table lists this clonotype with a few counts. The genes are TRBV29-1 and TRBJ1-1; D not certain. Trimming left V 4 bases short and J 0 bases short, with 6 bases between. CDR3 length: 12 residues. Germline V gives CDR1 SQVTM, CDR2 ANQGSEA. The CDR3 spells CSVADLNTEAFF. The CDR3 region has the DNA TGCAGCGTTGCGGATTTGAACACTGAAGCTTTCTTT.

This clonotype has just a few counts. V and J are TRBV4-1 and TRBJ1-5; the D gene is possibly TRBD1 (6 bases). Germline-derived CDR1 and CDR2 are MGHRA and YSYEKL. V was trimmed by 1 base and J by 5 bases, leaving 15 bases between them. The length of the CDR3 is 16 residues. CDR3 region: CASSQAAGVLHQPQHF. The CDR3 coding sequence is TGCGCCAGCAGCCAAGCGGCAGGGGTTCTCCATCAGCCCCAGCATTTT.

This clonotype was seen only a few times. The chain uses TRBV19 and TRBJ2-5; D is possibly TRBD2 (5 bases). V was cut by 1 base and J by 2 bases, with 11 bases left in between. The V gene's germline CDR1 is LNHDA and CDR2 SQIVND (reference sequence). The CDR3 consists of 15 residues. The CDR3 sequence is CASSIGGGWQETQYF. Here the CDR3 DNA reads TGTGCCAGTAGTATAGGAGGAGGTTGGCAAGAGACCCAGTACTTC.

V and J are TRBV19 and TRBJ2-1; the D gene is possibly TRBD1 (6 bases). V was cut by 8 bases and J by 2 bases, with 19 bases left in between. CDR3 length: 16 amino acids. Germline CDR1 and CDR2: LNHDA and SQIVND (reference sequence). This CDR3 reads CASGSLDRRAYNEQFF. The CDR3 nucleotides are TGTGCCAGTGGCTCCTTGGACAGACGCGCCTACAATGAGCAGTTCTTC. Full variable domain (outside the CDR3, taken from reference TRBV19 and TRBJ2-1): DGGITQSPKYLFRKEGQNVTLSCEQNLNHDAMYWYRQDPGQGLRLIYYSQIVNDFQKGDIAEGYSVSREKKESFPLTVTSAQKNPTAFYLCASGSLDRRAYNEQFFGPGTRLTVL.

A few counts support this clonotype. The chain joins TRBV6-5 to TRBJ1-1; D is ambiguous. This CDR3 region has 16 residues. Germline loops: CDR1 MNHEY, CDR2 SVGAGI. V was clipped by 2 bases and J by 0 bases, with 13 bases between them. The CDR3 region is CASSYTRPPMNTEAFF. In nucleotides, the CDR3 is TGTGCCAGCAGTTACACTCGACCGCCGATGAACACTGAAGCTTTCTTT.

V usage is TRBV18 and J usage is TRBJ2-2; 14 bases fit TRBD2. J was trimmed by 6 bases and V by 0 bases; bases with no gene match: 6. CDR1 and CDR2 from the germline V gene are KGHSH and LQKENI. The length of the CDR3 is 18 residues. The CDR3 is CASSPPGLAGDVSGELFF. In DNA, the CDR3 is TGTGCCAGCTCACCACCGGGACTAGCGGGAGATGTTTCCGGGGAGCTGTTTTTT.

CDR3 DNA sequence: TGTGCCAGCACCTGGGAGGGGACTAGCACAGATACGCAGTATTTT. Residues: CASTWEGTSTDTQYF. This chain joins TRBV12-3 or TRBV12-4 and TRBJ2-3, with TRBD2 identical over 7 bases. The CDR3 runs 15 residues. V lost 7 bases to trimming and J lost 0 bases; unmatched junction nucleotides: 7.

This clonotype has at least ten counts. The rearrangement uses TRBV20-1 and TRBJ2-2; D remains ambiguous. The CDR3 extends over 14 amino acids. The V gene's germline CDR1 is DFQATT and CDR2 SNEGSKA (reference sequence). Trimming cost V 1 base and J 5 bases, with 11 bases left between them. The CDR3 coding sequence is TGCAGTGCTAGAGTCCGGGTGGGGACCGGGGAGCTGTTTTTT. This gives the protein CSARVRVGTGELFF.

J is TRBJ2-2 and V is TRBV6-5; D gene unclear. Trimming left V 7 bases short and J 1 base short, with 16 bases between. This CDR3 is built from 16 residues. CDR1 is MNHEY, CDR2 SVGAGI, per germline. The CDR3 sequence: CASTGQQRLNTGELFF. The CDR3 DNA sequence: TGTGCCAGCACGGGTCAACAGCGCCTGAACACCGGGGAGCTGTTTTTT.

This chain uses TRBV6-6 with TRBJ2-7; no clear D gene. This CDR3 contains 12 residues. The V end was cut by 2 bases, the J end by 6 bases, with 8 bases between. CDR1 MNHNY and CDR2 SVGAGI come from the germline V gene (reference sequence). This chain's CDR3 is CASSYRTAEQYF. CDR3 DNA sequence: TGTGCCAGCAGTTACCGGACGGCCGAGCAGTACTTC.

Only a few counts were recorded for this clonotype. The chain couples TRBV19 to TRBJ1-1; D ambiguous. Trimming removed 5 bases from V and 1 base from J, with 8 bases in between. Looked up from germline, CDR1 is LNHDA and CDR2 is SQIVND (reference sequence). This CDR3 spans 13 amino acids. Written as DNA, the CDR3 is TGTGCCAGTAGTCCCCCCACGAACACTGAAGCTTTCTTT. It translates to CASSPPTNTEAFF.

The rearrangement links TRBV6-1 to TRBJ1-1; D unresolved. The germline CDR1 and CDR2 sequences are MNHNS and SASEGT. V was cut by 7 bases and J by 0 bases, with 21 bases left in between. This CDR3 region has 17 residues. The CDR3 coding sequence is TGTGCCAGCACCCTCAAGGGCGCGCTGAGGGTGAACACTGAAGCTTTCTTT. As protein: CASTLKGALRVNTEAFF.